The following is a TCR beta chain sequence with its context. Its antigen is undetermined. The data stem from a study of T cells in Graves' hyperthyroidism and ophthalmopathy. Overall study: The authors collected peripheral blood at initial diagnosis, before any treatment. Broader study findings: Prediction of ophthalmopathy progression came a median roughly 6.7 months pre-onset.

Graves' hyperthyroidism is called stable when ophthalmopathy does not progress within 18 months. Patients showing uncontrolled infection, other autoimmune disease, pregnancy or lactation were ineligible. Germline-derived CDR1 and CDR2 are MDHEN and SYDVKM. The CDR3 is made up of 17 amino acids. Unmatched junction bases numbered 9, after V lost 2 bases and J lost 4 bases. RNA transcripts were the template for amplifying TCR beta CDR3 regions. A first-round RT-PCR of the TCR CDR3 used the HTBI primer set. TCRdb itself ran the multiplex PCR reads through MiXCR, one entry per CDR3 protein. The sample yields roughly 380,000 distinct CDR3 sequences, 11% to 15% seen once.

The sample was blood. The clonotype originates from a woman aged 60 to 75 with Graves' hyperthyroidism. The genes are TRBV28 and TRBJ2-7, with 12 bases lining up with TRBD1. CDR3 in DNA: TGTGCCAGCAGTTTACTTCCGGGACAGGGGGCTCGGTACGAGCAGTACTTC. This gives the protein CASSLLPGQGARYEQYF. Full variable domain (remainder filled in from reference TRBV28 and TRBJ2-7): DVKVTQSSRYLVKRTGEKVFLECVQDMDHENMFWYRQDPGLGLRLIYFSYDVKMKEKGDIPEGYSVSREKKERFSLILESASTNQTSMYLCASSLLPGQGARYEQYFGPGTRLTVT.